This paragraph reports one T cell receptor beta chain. An end of the junction differs from the germline gene, which may be a read error. Time point in this sample: technical triplicate 1. With 10-nucleotide random UMIs included, cDNA was synthesized by 5'RACE. One entry per CDR3 protein results from TCRdb running MiXCR on the 5' RACE reads. The sample lists 35,000 to 40,000 distinct CDR3 sequences, 8.5% to 14% occurring once. This sample was taken from a study of neurological immune-mediated disorders. There are 12 residues in the CDR3. Germline CDR1 DFQATT, CDR2 SNEGSKA (reference sequence). The chain employs TRBV20-1 and TRBJ1-1; TRBD1 aligns across 8 bases. The sequence derives from a man aged 60 to 69 with HTLV-1-associated myelopathy (HAM/TSP). The sample comprised PBMCs. CDR3 region: CSARDRDTAAFF. The CDR3 DNA reads TGCAGTGCTAGGGACAGGGACACTGCAGCTTTCTTT.